These 32 T cell receptor beta chains were sequenced from one sample in a study of neurological immune-mediated disorders. A single record per CDR3 protein comes from TCRdb applying MiXCR to the 5' RACE reads. The sample contains 65,000 to 85,000 distinct CDR3 sequences, about 3% of which appear only once. The sample was PBMCs. Receptors were obtained from a woman aged 45-60 years with multiple sclerosis.

This clonotype was detected ten times or more. The V call is TRBV9, the J call TRBJ2-3; D tentatively fits TRBD1 or TRBD2 (6 bases each). Germline CDR1 and CDR2: SGDLS and YYNGEE. CDR3 length: 16 amino acids. V was shortened by 4 bases and J by 5 bases, with 20 bases between the two germline ends. In DNA, the CDR3 is TGTGCCAGCAGCTATAGCCCGGAGGGGGGCCGAGATACGCAGTATTTT. It is translated as CASSYSPEGGRDTQYF.

The sample holds many counts of this clonotype. V usage is TRBV7-2 and J usage is TRBJ2-3; TRBD2 agrees at 9 bases. Germline V gene data show CDR1 as SGHTA and CDR2 as FQGNSA. With 4 bases clipped from V and 4 bases from J, the junction kept 18 bases outside the gene matches. The CDR3 has 19 amino acids. The CDR3 spells CASSSTTRRASGRSDTQYF. The CDR3 DNA sequence: TGTGCCAGCAGCTCAACCACGAGGAGAGCCAGCGGGAGGTCAGATACGCAGTATTTT.

The sample holds many counts of this clonotype. The chain uses TRBV20-1 and TRBJ2-5, with 11 bases fitting TRBD2. The CDR3 is 15 residues long. Losses at the gene ends were 5 bases for V and 6 bases for J; bases not matched to a gene: 11. Germline V CDR1 and CDR2: DFQATT, SNEGSKA (reference sequence). This CDR3 reads CSALSLAGDGKTQYF. The DNA for the CDR3 is TGCAGTGCTCTATCACTAGCGGGAGATGGGAAGACCCAGTACTTC.

This clonotype has at least ten counts. The genes are TRBV9 and TRBJ2-2, with D maybe TRBD2 (7 bases). V shed 0 bases and J shed 5 bases, with 8 bases lying between them. The CDR3 sequence is 14 residues long. Germline CDR1 reads SGDLS; CDR2 reads YYNGEE. The CDR3 is CASSVEGGTGELFF. CDR3 sequence (DNA): TGTGCCAGCAGCGTAGAGGGGGGGACCGGGGAGCTGTTTTTT. Variable domain in full (rest from reference TRBV9 and TRBJ2-2): DSGVTQTPKHLITATGQRVTLRCSPRSGDLSVYWYQQSLDQGLQFLIQYYNGEERAKGNILERFSAQQFPDLHSELNLSSLELGDSALYFCASSVEGGTGELFFGEGSRLTVL.

This clonotype has a count of ten or more. This sequence joins TRBV20-1 and TRBJ2-3; 12 nucleotides agree with TRBD2. The CDR3 has 16 amino acids. Germline assignment: CDR1 DFQATT and CDR2 SNEGSKA (reference sequence). Trimming took 0 bases from V and 4 from J; bases not matched to a gene: 5. CDR3: CSARDRRLAGADTQYF. The CDR3 bases are TGCAGTGCTAGAGATAGGAGACTAGCGGGAGCAGATACGCAGTATTTT.

Concerning this clonotype: This may be a read error, as it is one base from a much larger clone. CDR3 protein: CASSQYYSSGNTIYF. CDR3 sequence (DNA): TGTGCCAGCAGCCAATACTACAGCTCTGGAAACACCATATATTTT. The rearrangement uses TRBV16 and TRBJ1-3, with D unresolved. Trimming cost V 1 base and J 0 bases, with 7 bases left between them. This CDR3 has 15 amino acids. In germline, CDR1 is KGHSY, CDR2 FQNENV.

As for this clonotype: A much larger clone differs by one base, so this may be a read error. The chain carries TRBV5-5 and TRBJ2-7, with D hard to call. The germline V and J ends were trimmed by 4 bases and 0 bases, with 11 bases remaining between them. Germline V gene data show CDR1 as SGHKS and CDR2 as YYEKEE (reference sequence). The length of the CDR3 is 14 residues. The CDR3 nucleotides read TGTGCCAGCAGCCACTGGACGGCCTCCTACGAGCAGTACTTC. Its translation is CASSHWTASYEQYF.

This clonotype was observed at least ten times. The chain combines TRBV20-1 with TRBJ1-4, with 8 bases fitting TRBD1. Germline CDR1 reads DFQATT; CDR2 reads SNEGSKA (reference sequence). Losses at the gene ends were 5 bases for V and 6 bases for J; bases not matched to a gene: 5. The CDR3 covers 13 residues. The CDR3 DNA reads TGCAGTGCTCCGGACAGGGTTGATGAAAAACTGTTTTTT. Amino acid sequence: CSAPDRVDEKLFF.

This clonotype has ten or more counts. The rearrangement links TRBV7-2 to TRBJ1-2, with 8 bases matching TRBD1. Germline assignment: CDR1 SGHTA and CDR2 FQGNSA. This CDR3 is 15 amino acids long. V lost 6 bases and J lost 5; bases outside the gene matches: 11. CDR3 amino acids: CASRPGGQASYGYTF. The DNA for the CDR3 is TGTGCCAGCAGACCGGGGGGACAGGCCTCTTATGGCTACACCTTC.

This clonotype was recorded at least ten times. The J gene is TRBJ2-5, the V gene TRBV5-1; D is ambiguous. Trimming stripped 1 base from V and 7 bases from J, with 17 bases between. This CDR3 has 15 residues. CDR1 and CDR2 (germline): SGHRS, YFSETQ. The CDR3 loop is CASSLFSRLDGTQYF. The CDR3, as DNA: TGCGCCAGCAGCTTGTTCAGCAGGCTGGATGGGACCCAGTACTTC.

The sample holds many counts of this clonotype. This chain uses TRBV5-1 with TRBJ2-1, with 8 bases identical to TRBD1. After removal of 0 bases from V and 8 bases from J, the junction contained 7 bases not matched to a gene. Germline V CDR1 and CDR2: SGHRS, YFSETQ. CDR3 size: 15 residues. The CDR3 sequence is CASSLERSGGDEQFF. The CDR3 DNA reads as TGCGCCAGCAGCTTGGAAAGGTCAGGGGGCGATGAGCAGTTCTTC. The full variable domain, its missing parts supplied by reference TRBV5-1 and TRBJ2-1, is KAGVTQTPRYLIKTRGQQVTLSCSPISGHRSVSWYQQTPGQGLQFLFEYFSETQRNKGNFPGRFSGRQFSNSRSEMNVSTLELGDSALYLCASSLERSGGDEQFFGPGTRLTVL.

There are many counts of this clonotype. The chain couples TRBV5-1 to TRBJ2-6; 9 nucleotides line up with TRBD1. After removal of 5 bases from V and 0 bases from J, the junction contained 6 bases not matched to a gene. This CDR3 contains 17 residues. Germline-derived CDR1 and CDR2 are SGHRS and YFSETQ. For the CDR3, the DNA is TGCGCCAGCAGGGCCGGGACAGGGAACTCTGGGGCCAACGTCCTGACTTTC. Protein product: CASRAGTGNSGANVLTF.

Notes on this clonotype: A much larger clone sits a single nucleotide away, making a read error possible. The chain links TRBV3-1 to TRBJ1-2, with no clear D. CDR3 length: 15 amino acids. Germline CDR1 is LGHDT and CDR2 is YNNKEL (reference sequence). V was clipped by 0 bases and J by 4 bases, with 12 bases between them. The CDR3 bases are TGTGCCAGCAGCCAAGATGGGAAGGGTCGCTATGGCTACACCTTC. It encodes CASSQDGKGRYGYTF.

This clonotype was recorded many times. The CDR3 reads CASSLIGQGNQETQYF. CDR3 nucleotide sequence: TGTGCCAGCAGCTTAATCGGACAGGGGAATCAAGAGACCCAGTACTTC. The gene calls are TRBV7-3 and TRBJ2-5; 9 bases match TRBD1. Trimming cost V 1 base and J 2 bases; bases outside gene matches: 5. This CDR3 comprises 16 residues. Germline CDR1 reads SGHTA; CDR2 reads FQGTGA.

The sample holds many counts of this clonotype. CDR3 sequence: CASSARGWGTEAFF. The CDR3 DNA reads as TGTGCCAGCAGTGCCAGGGGTTGGGGTACTGAAGCTTTCTTT. The rearrangement links TRBV28 to TRBJ1-1; weak D call: TRBD1 (6 bases). The CDR3 loop spans 14 amino acids. Germline V gene sequence: CDR1 MDHEN, CDR2 SYDVKM. V lost 5 bases to trimming and J lost 5 bases, with 15 bases between them.

This clonotype was detected many times. Here the CDR3 DNA reads TGCAGTGCTAGAGTTACAGGGGATCCCTATAATTCACCCCTCCACTTT. It yields the protein CSARVTGDPYNSPLHF. The chain links TRBV20-1 to TRBJ1-6, with 7 bases that match TRBD1. Losses at the gene ends were 1 base for V and 2 bases for J; bases not matched to a gene: 5. The length of the CDR3 is 16 residues. The germline CDR1 and CDR2 sequences are DFQATT and SNEGSKA (reference sequence).

There are many counts of this clonotype. This sequence joins TRBV19 and TRBJ2-2; D call uncertain. The CDR3 length is 14 residues. Germline CDR1 reads LNHDA; CDR2 reads SQIVND (reference sequence). V was clipped by 6 bases and J by 3 bases, with 11 bases between them. CDR3 sequence (DNA): TGTGCCAGTAGGGTAAAAGGAGACACCGGGGAGCTGTTTTTT. It codes for CASRVKGDTGELFF.

This clonotype showed up many times. The rearrangement links TRBV4-2 to TRBJ1-2, with unresolved D. The CDR3 is 13 amino acids. V gave up 0 bases and J gave up 6 bases, with 8 bases separating them. Germline CDR1 reads LGHNA; CDR2 reads YNFKEQ. CDR3 DNA: TGTGCCAGCAGCCAAGATAGGGTGAATGGCTACACCTTC. This codes for CASSQDRVNGYTF.

This clonotype has a count of ten or more. The rearrangement links TRBV20-1 to TRBJ1-2, with D perhaps matching TRBD1 (5 bases). The CDR3 is 11 amino acids. V gave up 5 bases and J gave up 6 bases, with 10 bases separating them. CDR1 and CDR2 from the germline V gene are DFQATT and SNEGSKA (reference sequence). DNA of the CDR3: TGCAGTGCTTTGTTCAGGGATGGCTACACCTTC. This encodes CSALFRDGYTF.

This clonotype was found many times. The CDR3: CSAGGQENTGELFF. CDR3 bases: TGCAGTGCTGGGGGACAGGAGAACACCGGGGAGCTGTTTTTT. The rearrangement links TRBV20-1 to TRBJ2-2, with 8 bases aligning to TRBD1. The junction had 3 bases not matched to a gene; V was cut back by 5 bases and J by 1 base. The germline CDR1 and CDR2 sequences are DFQATT and SNEGSKA (reference sequence). The CDR3 totals 14 residues.

This clonotype appeared many times. The J gene is TRBJ2-7, the V gene TRBV6-5; 8 bases align to TRBD1. Germline V gene lookup returns CDR1 MNHEY and CDR2 SVGAGI. CDR3 length: 14 residues. V was pared by 6 bases and J by 2 bases, with 6 bases of the junction left unmatched. Here the CDR3 reads CASRVPGQAYEQYF. CDR3 sequence (DNA): TGTGCCAGCAGAGTACCGGGACAGGCCTACGAGCAGTACTTC.

This clonotype appeared many times. This chain connects TRBV6-5 to TRBJ2-7; D unclear. The CDR3 contains 17 residues. Germline CDR1 and CDR2: MNHEY and SVGAGI. Trimming shortened V by 2 bases and J by 2 bases, and 19 bases separated the two germline ends. This chain's CDR3 is CASSYPVLAIPTYEQYV. The CDR3 DNA follows: TGTGCCAGCAGTTACCCCGTACTTGCGATTCCCACCTACGAGCAGTACGTC.

In this sample, this clonotype turned up many times. The chain joins TRBV20-1 to TRBJ1-1; weak D call: TRBD1 (5 bases). Germline V gene lookup returns CDR1 DFQATT and CDR2 SNEGSKA (reference sequence). The V end lost 0 bases, the J end lost 2 bases, and 13 bases lay between the germline ends. The CDR3 contains 15 residues. CDR3 loop: CSARDRIGGNTEAFF. The CDR3 bases are TGCAGTGCTAGAGACAGGATTGGGGGAAACACTGAAGCTTTCTTT.

This clonotype was detected ten times or more. CDR3 nucleotide sequence: TGCAGTGCTAGATCGAGCTTTGAGACCCAGTACTTC. This translates into CSARSSFETQYF. This sequence joins TRBV20-1 and TRBJ2-5; D unresolved. V was pared by 2 bases and J by 5 bases, with 9 bases between. This CDR3 comprises 12 residues. Germline V gene lookup returns CDR1 DFQATT and CDR2 SNEGSKA (reference sequence).

This clonotype was seen repeatedly, ten times or more. The chain carries TRBV12-3 or TRBV12-4 and TRBJ1-2, with D possibly TRBD1 on 6 matching bases. This CDR3 is 13 amino acids long. V lost 6 bases, J lost 1 base, and 9 bases lay in between. CDR3 DNA sequence: TGTGCCAGCAGGCAACAGGGTAACTATGGCTACACCTTC. Amino acids: CASRQQGNYGYTF.

Relative to its sample, this clonotype is medium-sized. This rearrangement joins TRBV12-3 or TRBV12-4 to TRBJ1-3, with D tentatively TRBD1 (6 bases). The V gene lost 6 bases and the J gene lost 4 bases, with 16 bases spanning the gap. This CDR3 contains 15 residues. CDR3 in DNA: TGTGCCAGCAGATACCTAGGGGGGAACGGAAACACCATATATTTT. Its protein product is CASRYLGGNGNTIYF.

This clonotype was picked up many times. The chain links TRBV15 to TRBJ2-6; TRBD2 might be the D (5 bases). Trimming left V 5 bases short and J 4 bases short, with 12 bases between. The CDR3 is 15 amino acids. Germline loops: CDR1 LNHNV, CDR2 YYDKDF (reference sequence). The CDR3 here is CATSRPAGGANVLTF. CDR3 bases: TGTGCCACCAGCCGCCCGGCGGGCGGGGCCAACGTCCTGACTTTC.

At least ten counts were recorded for this clonotype. V usage is TRBV2 and J usage is TRBJ1-2, with TRBD1 matching over 7 bases. Trimming cost V 6 bases and J 8 bases; bases outside gene matches: 15. There are 15 residues in the CDR3. Germline loops: CDR1 SNHLY, CDR2 FYNNEI. DNA of the CDR3: TGTGCCAGCAGGAAAATCCTCGACAGGGAAGAGGGCTACACCTTC. This encodes CASRKILDREEGYTF.

This clonotype was seen many times. The chain uses TRBV7-2 and TRBJ2-3; D assignment may be TRBD1 or TRBD2 (6 bases each). CDR1 is SGHTA and CDR2 is FQGNSA in the germline V gene. The V and J ends lost 5 bases and 3 bases respectively, with 15 bases between them. There are 15 residues in the CDR3. The CDR3 loop reads CASSRAGGGTDTQYF. CDR3 in DNA: TGTGCCAGCAGCCGAGCCGGGGGCGGGACAGATACGCAGTATTTT. Drawing the rest from reference TRBV7-2 and TRBJ2-3, the complete variable domain is GAGVSQSPSNKVTEKGKDVELRCDPISGHTALYWYRQSLGQGLEFLIYFQGNSAPDKSGLPSDRFSAERTGGSVSTLTIQRTQQEDSAVYLCASSRAGGGTDTQYFGPGTRLTVL.

The sample holds many counts of this clonotype. The chain employs TRBV19 and TRBJ2-1; 8 bases map to TRBD2. With 3 bases clipped from V and 7 bases from J, the junction kept 14 bases outside the gene matches. Germline loops: CDR1 LNHDA, CDR2 SQIVND (reference sequence). The CDR3 loop spans 17 amino acids. DNA for the CDR3: TGTGCCAGTAGTATGGCCGGGAGGGCGGTCGTCATGAATGAGCAGTTCTTC. Its protein is CASSMAGRAVVMNEQFF. Filled out from reference TRBV19 and TRBJ2-1, the complete variable domain reads DGGITQSPKYLFRKEGQNVTLSCEQNLNHDAMYWYRQDPGQGLRLIYYSQIVNDFQKGDIAEGYSVSREKKESFPLTVTSAQKNPTAFYLCASSMAGRAVVMNEQFFGPGTRLTVL.

There are many counts of this clonotype. The rearrangement uses TRBV12-5 and TRBJ2-3, with TRBD1 as a possible D gene (6 bases). Looked up from germline, CDR1 is LGHNT and CDR2 is FRNRAP. V lost 7 bases and J lost 1, with 21 bases in between. There are 17 residues in the CDR3. CDR3 protein: CASALRPTGSGTDTQYF. The DNA for the CDR3 is TGTGCTAGTGCCCTCCGCCCCACAGGGTCGGGCACAGATACGCAGTATTTT.

A word on this clonotype: A much larger clone is a single base away; this may be a read error. The rearrangement joins TRBV20-1 to TRBJ2-4, with 8 bases that match TRBD2. V was clipped by 3 bases and J by 10 bases; unmatched bases: 11. The CDR3 is made up of 14 amino acids. The germline CDR1 and CDR2 sequences are DFQATT and SNEGSKA (reference sequence). The CDR3 region has the DNA TGCAGTGCTAGCCGGGGGGGCGCCTCGGAAATTCAGTACTTC. This codes for CSASRGGASEIQYF.